These 17 T cell receptor beta chains share one sample of origin, sequenced in a study of T-cell reconstitution after alpha-beta-depleted transplantation in children (dated by TCRdb to the mid-2010s). Libraries came from PCR. Sequencing instrument: Illumina HiSeq 2500. Molecular barcoding was employed in the preparation of TCR libraries, with unique molecular identifiers being used to normalize TCRbeta repertoire quantification. TCRdb reworked the public reads: Q25 trimming with fastp, MiXCR clone assembly, productive beta chains retained. Entries that share a CDR3 protein sequence are merged under the most common genes and DNA. The sample records about 400,000 distinct CDR3 sequences, 20% of which are singletons. Jointly, the top ten make up around 3.9% of the sample. The sample was PBMCs from the stem cell graft donor, taken from the stem cell graft. The origin of the receptors is a human donor who donated a stem cell graft to a child with acute myeloid leukemia.

This clonotype was seen repeatedly, ten times or more. This CDR3 reads CASSFSGREQYF. CDR3 DNA sequence: TGCGCCAGCAGCTTCTCGGGCCGCGAGCAGTACTTC. The chain carries TRBV5-1 and TRBJ2-7; D gene unclear. There are 12 residues in the CDR3. Germline CDR1 and CDR2: SGHRS and YFSETQ. V lost 2 bases and J 6 bases, leaving 9 bases between the germline ends.

This clonotype was picked up a small number of times. V is TRBV6-5 and J is TRBJ2-7; D remains ambiguous. V lost 2 bases to trimming and J lost 0 bases, with 11 bases between them. Germline V gene sequence: CDR1 MNHEY, CDR2 SVGAGI. This CDR3 has 15 residues. The CDR3 nucleotides are TGTGCCAGCAGTTACGACACCCCGAGCTCCTACGAGCAGTACTTC. This sequence encodes CASSYDTPSSYEQYF.

The rearrangement uses TRBV20-1 and TRBJ1-4; D not resolved. The germline gives CDR1 DFQATT, CDR2 SNEGSKA (reference sequence). The V and J ends lost 2 bases and 0 bases respectively, with 7 bases between them. The CDR3 sequence is 14 residues long. The CDR3: CSARPPATNEKLFF. The CDR3, as DNA: TGCAGTGCTAGACCGCCCGCAACTAATGAAAAACTGTTTTTT.

The rearrangement links TRBV12-3 or TRBV12-4 to TRBJ2-7; the D gene is possibly TRBD1 (5 bases). This CDR3 contains 14 residues. Trimming left V 3 bases short and J 1 base short, with 10 bases between. Written as DNA, the CDR3 is TGTGCCAGCAGTTTCTGGGCAGGGTCCTACGAGCAGTACTTC. Protein sequence: CASSFWAGSYEQYF.

There are a few counts of this clonotype. The V and J genes are TRBV29-1 and TRBJ2-2, with TRBD2 identical over 12 bases. Unmatched junction bases numbered 9, after V lost 7 bases and J lost 0 bases. Looked up from germline, CDR1 is SQVTM and CDR2 is ANQGSEA. The CDR3 extends over 17 amino acids. The CDR3 is CSALGWTSGANTGELFF. In nucleotides, the CDR3 is TGCAGCGCCCTAGGATGGACTAGCGGGGCGAACACCGGGGAGCTGTTTTTT.

The gene calls are TRBV4-3 and TRBJ2-2; D uncertain. The CDR3 has 12 residues. From germline, CDR1 is LGHNA and CDR2 YSLEER. Trimming shortened V by 0 bases and J by 9 bases, and 5 bases separated the two germline ends. The CDR3: CASSQDMRELFF. CDR3 nucleotide sequence: TGCGCCAGCAGCCAAGACATGAGGGAGCTGTTTTTT.

In its sample, this clonotype was seen many times. V gene TRBV27 combines with J gene TRBJ2-6; no reliable D call. The germline V and J ends were trimmed by 4 bases and 2 bases, with 3 bases remaining between them. The CDR3 has 13 residues. Germline V gene data show CDR1 as MNHEY and CDR2 as SMNVEV (reference sequence). This CDR3 is CASSSTGANVLTF. CDR3 nucleotides: TGTGCCAGCAGTTCCACTGGGGCCAACGTCCTGACTTTC. Looking up the rest from reference TRBV27 and TRBJ2-6 gives the full variable domain: EAQVTQNPRYLITVTGKKLTVTCSQNMNHEYMSWYRQDPGLGLRQIYYSMNVEVTDKGDVPEGYKVSRKEKRNFPLILESPSPNQTSLYFCASSSTGANVLTFGAGSRLTVL.

The chain employs TRBV4-3 and TRBJ2-7; 9 positions agree with TRBD1. CDR1 LGHNA and CDR2 YSLEER come from the germline V gene. V lost 4 bases, J lost 6 bases, and 16 bases stayed unmatched. The CDR3 extends over 17 amino acids. CDR3 nucleotide sequence: TGCGCCAGCAGCCGAAAGTCGCCGGGACAGGGTTTCTCCGAGCAGTACTTC. Encoded protein: CASSRKSPGQGFSEQYF.

The J gene is TRBJ1-1, the V gene TRBV7-8; D remains ambiguous. CDR1 and CDR2 (germline): SGHVS, FQNEAQ. V was pared by 1 base and J by 0 bases, with 12 bases between. CDR3 length: 16 amino acids. As DNA, the CDR3 is TGTGCCAGCAGCTTAGTGGGCTTGGCCGTGAACACTGAAGCTTTCTTT. Translating it yields CASSLVGLAVNTEAFF.

V gene TRBV3-1 combines with J gene TRBJ2-3; 9 bases are a match to TRBD1. Trimming cost V 4 bases and J 5 bases; bases outside gene matches: 7. CDR3 length: 15 amino acids. Germline CDR1 LGHDT, CDR2 YNNKEL (reference sequence). The CDR3 is CASSLRDREKDTQYF. In DNA, the CDR3 is TGTGCCAGCAGCCTCCGGGACAGGGAGAAAGATACGCAGTATTTT.

The gene calls are TRBV3-1 and TRBJ2-1; no definite D call. CDR1 is LGHDT and CDR2 is YNNKEL in the germline V gene (reference sequence). V lost 1 base to trimming and J lost 11 bases, with 6 bases between them. This CDR3 contains 11 residues. The CDR3 protein is CASSQGFKQFF. DNA of the CDR3: TGTGCCAGCAGCCAAGGATTTAAGCAGTTCTTC.

This clonotype was recorded many times. The chain is built from TRBV7-2 and TRBJ2-5; 10 bases line up with TRBD2. V shed 5 bases and J 2 bases; nucleotides not matched to a gene: 2. Per germline, CDR1 SGHTA and CDR2 FQGNSA. This CDR3 comprises 14 residues. For the CDR3, the DNA is TGTGCCAGCAGCCTGACTAGCGGGCAAGAGACCCAGTACTTC. Amino acid sequence: CASSLTSGQETQYF.

This clonotype was detected only a few times. The chain joins TRBV20-1 to TRBJ2-7; possibly TRBD1 for D (5 bases). With 6 bases removed from V and 2 bases from J, the gap between germline ends came to 14 bases. The CDR3 consists of 13 residues. From germline, CDR1 is DFQATT and CDR2 SNEGSKA (reference sequence). The CDR3 spells CSAEKAGTYEQYF. In nucleotides, the CDR3 is TGCAGTGCCGAGAAGGCAGGGACCTACGAGCAGTACTTC.

This clonotype has a count of ten or more. The chain recombines TRBV27 with TRBJ2-3, with D unclear. The germline CDR1 and CDR2 sequences are MNHEY and SMNVEV (reference sequence). V was shortened by 3 bases and J by 0 bases, with 10 bases between the two germline ends. This CDR3 region has 15 residues. CDR3 DNA sequence: TGTGCCAGCAGTTTCCAGTTCAGGAGCACAGATACGCAGTATTTT. This encodes CASSFQFRSTDTQYF.

This clonotype has only a few counts. The rearrangement joins TRBV7-2 to TRBJ1-4, with D perhaps TRBD1 (6 bases). V was pared by 3 bases and J by 7 bases, with 15 bases between. CDR1 is SGHTA, CDR2 FQGNSA, per germline. The CDR3 has 15 amino acids. This chain's CDR3 is CASSLGAGASEKLFF. The CDR3, as DNA: TGTGCCAGCAGCTTGGGGGCGGGTGCAAGTGAAAAACTGTTTTTT.

This chain links TRBV27 with TRBJ2-7; perhaps TRBD2 as D (5 bases). Looked up from germline, CDR1 is MNHEY and CDR2 is SMNVEV (reference sequence). Trimming removed 6 bases from V and 4 bases from J, with 13 bases in between. This CDR3 has 13 residues. DNA for the CDR3: TGTGCCAGCAGCCCCTATGCGGGTTACGAGCAGTACTTC. Translation: CASSPYAGYEQYF.

Ten or more counts support this clonotype. This sequence joins TRBV29-1 and TRBJ1-2; tentatively, D is TRBD1 (6 bases). The CDR3 has 13 amino acids. The germline V gene encodes CDR1 SQVTM and CDR2 ANQGSEA. The V end lost 5 bases, the J end lost 4 bases, and 14 bases lay between the germline ends. The CDR3 loop is CSVRGGLVYGYTF. Here the CDR3 DNA reads TGCAGCGTTCGCGGGGGGCTTGTCTATGGCTACACCTTC.